This T cell receptor beta chain was sequenced in a study of cytomegalovirus exposure and HLA in healthy donors. Trimming stripped 7 bases from V and 5 bases from J, with 14 bases between. Per the germline V gene, CDR1 is SEHNR and CDR2 is FQNEAQ (reference sequence). The CDR3 contains 13 residues. In this sample, this clone turned up a few times. Its antigen is still unknown. A multiplex PCR was run with 60 Vbeta primers and 13 Jbeta primers. The protocol was immunoSEQ multiplex PCR, while the TCRdb copy is restricted to in-frame clones and leaves out a portion. Of around 200,000 clones in the sample, 81% were seen once. Study observations and caveats: A later analysis showed that HLA-associated TCR beta chains had undergone more clonal expansion than equally common others. The authors later linked a missense DCLRE1C variant to TCR beta V- and J-gene trimming. Despite most TCR sequences being rare, some public TCRs occurred in many donors.

Unrecorded immune exposures were likely, despite nominal health at sampling. The rearrangement joins TRBV7-9 to TRBJ2-5, with a weak D call TRBD1 (5 bases). The specimen was PBMCs. The TCR sequence derives from a man aged 45-60 years in good health and CMV-seronegative. DNA for the CDR3: TGTGCCAGCACCCAAGGGGCGAGGGAGACCCAGTACTTC. This sequence encodes CASTQGARETQYF.